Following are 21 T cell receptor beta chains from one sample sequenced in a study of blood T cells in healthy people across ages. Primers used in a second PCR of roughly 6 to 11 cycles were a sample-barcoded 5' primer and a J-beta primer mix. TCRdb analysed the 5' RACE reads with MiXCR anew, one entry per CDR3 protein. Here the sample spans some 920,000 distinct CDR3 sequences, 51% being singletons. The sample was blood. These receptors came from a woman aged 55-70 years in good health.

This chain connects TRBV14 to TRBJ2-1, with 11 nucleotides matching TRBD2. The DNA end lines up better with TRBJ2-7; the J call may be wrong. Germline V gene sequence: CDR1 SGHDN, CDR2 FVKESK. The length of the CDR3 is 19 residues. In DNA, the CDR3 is TGTGCCAGCAGCCACCACCCCGGGACTAGCGGAAGCTCCTACAATGAGCAGTACTTC. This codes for CASSHHPGTSGSSYNEQYF.

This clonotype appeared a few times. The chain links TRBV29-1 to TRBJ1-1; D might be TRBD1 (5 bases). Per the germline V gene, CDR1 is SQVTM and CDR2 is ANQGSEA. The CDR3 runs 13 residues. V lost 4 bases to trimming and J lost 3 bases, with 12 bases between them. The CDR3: CSVARGADTEAFF. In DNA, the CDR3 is TGCAGCGTTGCCCGTGGGGCCGACACTGAAGCTTTCTTT.

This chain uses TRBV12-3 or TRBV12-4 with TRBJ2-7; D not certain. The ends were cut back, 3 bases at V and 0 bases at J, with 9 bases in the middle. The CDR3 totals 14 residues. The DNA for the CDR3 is TGTGCCAGCAGTTTTTCAGAGACCTCCTACGAGCAGTACTTC. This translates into CASSFSETSYEQYF.

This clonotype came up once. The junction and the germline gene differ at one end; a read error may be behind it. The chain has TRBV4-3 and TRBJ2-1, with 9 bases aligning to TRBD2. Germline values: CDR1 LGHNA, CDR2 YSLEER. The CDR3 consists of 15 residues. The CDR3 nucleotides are TGCGCCGGCAGCCCCCTAGCGGGGCTATACAATGAGCAGTTCTTC. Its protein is CAGSPLAGLYNEQFF.

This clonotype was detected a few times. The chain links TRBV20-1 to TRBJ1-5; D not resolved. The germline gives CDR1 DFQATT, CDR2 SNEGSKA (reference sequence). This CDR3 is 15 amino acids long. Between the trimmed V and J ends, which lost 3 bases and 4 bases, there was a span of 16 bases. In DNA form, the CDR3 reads TGCAGTGCTAGTCCAGTCCTGTCGGGTAATCAGCCCCAGCATTTT. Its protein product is CSASPVLSGNQPQHF.

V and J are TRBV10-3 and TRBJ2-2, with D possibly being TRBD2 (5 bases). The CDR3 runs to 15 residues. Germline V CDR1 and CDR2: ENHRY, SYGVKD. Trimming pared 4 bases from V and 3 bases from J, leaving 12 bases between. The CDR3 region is CAISAGRTYTGELFF. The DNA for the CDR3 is TGTGCCATCAGTGCGGGAAGAACGTACACCGGGGAGCTGTTTTTT.

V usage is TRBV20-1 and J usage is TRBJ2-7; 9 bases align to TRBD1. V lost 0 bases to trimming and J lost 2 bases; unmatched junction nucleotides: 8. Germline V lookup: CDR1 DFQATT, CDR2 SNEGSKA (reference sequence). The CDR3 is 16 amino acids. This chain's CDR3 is CSARDAGTGYPYEQYF. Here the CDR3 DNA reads TGCAGTGCTAGAGACGCCGGGACAGGGTATCCCTACGAGCAGTACTTC.

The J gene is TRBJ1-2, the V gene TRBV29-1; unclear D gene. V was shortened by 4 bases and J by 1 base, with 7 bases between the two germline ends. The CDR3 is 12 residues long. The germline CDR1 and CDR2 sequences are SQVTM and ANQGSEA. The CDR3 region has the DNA TGCAGCGTTGGAAGAGATAACTATGGCTACACCTTC. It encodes CSVGRDNYGYTF.

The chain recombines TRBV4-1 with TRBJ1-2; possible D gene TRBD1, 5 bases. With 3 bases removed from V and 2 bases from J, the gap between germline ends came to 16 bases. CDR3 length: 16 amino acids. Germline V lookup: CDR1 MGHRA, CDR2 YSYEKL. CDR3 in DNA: TGCGCCAGCAGCCAGGCCAGCAGGGACCGAAACTATGGCTACACCTTC. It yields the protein CASSQASRDRNYGYTF.

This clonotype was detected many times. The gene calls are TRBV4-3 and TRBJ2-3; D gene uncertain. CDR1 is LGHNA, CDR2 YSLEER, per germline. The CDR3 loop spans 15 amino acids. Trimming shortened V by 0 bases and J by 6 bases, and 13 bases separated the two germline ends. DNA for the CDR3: TGCGCCAGCAGCCAAGATCGGAGCAACTGGGATACGCAGTATTTT. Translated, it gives CASSQDRSNWDTQYF.

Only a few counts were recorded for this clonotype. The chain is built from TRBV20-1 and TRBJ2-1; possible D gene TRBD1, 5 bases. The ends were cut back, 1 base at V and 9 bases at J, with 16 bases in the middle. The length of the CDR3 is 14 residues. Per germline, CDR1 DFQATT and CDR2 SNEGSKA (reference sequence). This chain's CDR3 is CSARAFGTQGEQFF. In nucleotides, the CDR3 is TGCAGTGCTAGAGCTTTTGGAACTCAGGGTGAGCAGTTCTTC.

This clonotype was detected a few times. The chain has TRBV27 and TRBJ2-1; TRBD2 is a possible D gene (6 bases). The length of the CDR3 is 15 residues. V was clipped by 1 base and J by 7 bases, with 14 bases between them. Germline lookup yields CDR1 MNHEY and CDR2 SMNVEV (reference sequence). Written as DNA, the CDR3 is TGTGCCAGCAGTTTATACGCGACTAGTACGAATGAGCAGTTCTTC. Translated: CASSLYATSTNEQFF.

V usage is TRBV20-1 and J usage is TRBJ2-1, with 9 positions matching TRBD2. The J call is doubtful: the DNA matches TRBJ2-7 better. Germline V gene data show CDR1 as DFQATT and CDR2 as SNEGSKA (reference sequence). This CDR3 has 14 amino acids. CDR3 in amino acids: CSALQTSGYNEQYF. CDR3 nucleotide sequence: TGCAGTGCTCTTCAGACTAGCGGCTACAATGAGCAGTACTTC.

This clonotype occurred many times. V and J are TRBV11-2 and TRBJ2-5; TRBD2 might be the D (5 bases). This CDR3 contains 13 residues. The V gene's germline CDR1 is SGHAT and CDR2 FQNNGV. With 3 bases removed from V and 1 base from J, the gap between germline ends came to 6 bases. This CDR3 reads CASSFGVQETQYF. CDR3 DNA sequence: TGTGCCAGCAGCTTCGGGGTCCAAGAGACCCAGTACTTC. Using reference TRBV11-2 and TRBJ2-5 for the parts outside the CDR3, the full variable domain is EAGVAQSPRYKIIEKRQSVAFWCNPISGHATLYWYQQILGQGPKLLIQFQNNGVVDDSQLPKDRFSAERLKGVDSTLKIQPAKLEDSAVYLCASSFGVQETQYFGPGTRLLVL.

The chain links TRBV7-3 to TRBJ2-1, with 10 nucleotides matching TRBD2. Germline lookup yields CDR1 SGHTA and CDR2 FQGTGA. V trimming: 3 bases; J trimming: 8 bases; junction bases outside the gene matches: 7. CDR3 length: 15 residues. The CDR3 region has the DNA TGTGCCAGCAGCTTGTCTAGCGGGAGTTGGGATGAGCAGTTCTTC. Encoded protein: CASSLSSGSWDEQFF. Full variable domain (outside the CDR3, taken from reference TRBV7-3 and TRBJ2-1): GAGVSQTPSNKVTEKGKYVELRCDPISGHTALYWYRQSLGQGPEFLIYFQGTGAADDSGLPNDRFFAVRPEGSVSTLKIQRTERGDSAVYLCASSLSSGSWDEQFFGPGTRLTVL.

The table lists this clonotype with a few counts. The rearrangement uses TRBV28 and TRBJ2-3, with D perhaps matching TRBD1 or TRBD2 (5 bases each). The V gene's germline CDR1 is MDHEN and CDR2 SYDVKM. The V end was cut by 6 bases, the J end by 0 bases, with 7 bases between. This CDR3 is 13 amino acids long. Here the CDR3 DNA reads TGTGCCAGCAGCGGGGACAGCACAGATACGCAGTATTTT. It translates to CASSGDSTDTQYF.

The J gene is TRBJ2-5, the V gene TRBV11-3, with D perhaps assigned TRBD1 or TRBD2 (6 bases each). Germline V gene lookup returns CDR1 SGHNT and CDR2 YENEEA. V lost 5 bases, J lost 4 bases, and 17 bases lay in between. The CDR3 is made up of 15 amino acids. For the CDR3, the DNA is TGTGCCAGCAGCCCGGGGGCCAGCCGAGGAGAGACCCAGTACTTC. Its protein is CASSPGASRGETQYF. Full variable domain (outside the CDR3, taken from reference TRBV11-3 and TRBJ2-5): EAGVVQSPRYKIIEKKQPVAFWCNPISGHNTLYWYLQNLGQGPELLIRYENEEAVDDSQLPKDRFSAERLKGVDSTLKIQPAELGDSAVYLCASSPGASRGETQYFGPGTRLLVL.

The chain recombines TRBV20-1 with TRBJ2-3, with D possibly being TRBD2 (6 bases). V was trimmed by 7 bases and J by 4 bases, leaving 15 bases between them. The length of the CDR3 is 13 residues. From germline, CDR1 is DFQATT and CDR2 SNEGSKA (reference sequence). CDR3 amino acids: CSVPGSPPDTQYF. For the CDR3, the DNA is TGCAGTGTCCCCGGGAGCCCCCCAGATACGCAGTATTTT.

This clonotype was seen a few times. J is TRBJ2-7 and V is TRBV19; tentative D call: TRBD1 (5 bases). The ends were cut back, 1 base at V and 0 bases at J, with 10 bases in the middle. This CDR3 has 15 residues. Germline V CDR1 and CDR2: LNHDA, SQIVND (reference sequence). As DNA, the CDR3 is TGTGCCAGTAGTATAGGAAGACAGAGCTCCTACGAGCAGTACTTC. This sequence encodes CASSIGRQSSYEQYF.

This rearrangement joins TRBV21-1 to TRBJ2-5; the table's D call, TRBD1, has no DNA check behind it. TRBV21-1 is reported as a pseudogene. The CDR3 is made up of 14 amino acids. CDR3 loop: CASSNNRTGRGQYF. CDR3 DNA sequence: TGTGCCAGCAGCAACAATCGGACAGGGCGGGGGCAGTACTTC.

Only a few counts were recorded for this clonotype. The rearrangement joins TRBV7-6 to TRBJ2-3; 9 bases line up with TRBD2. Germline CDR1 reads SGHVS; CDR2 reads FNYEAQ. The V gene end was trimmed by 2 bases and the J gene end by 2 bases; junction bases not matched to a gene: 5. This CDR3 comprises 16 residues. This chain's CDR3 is CASSLMAGGNTDTQYF. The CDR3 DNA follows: TGTGCCAGCAGCTTAATGGCGGGAGGGAACACAGATACGCAGTATTTT.